This is a list of T cell receptor beta chains from one sample in a study of blood T cell repertoires in COVID-19. Method: immunoSEQ multiplex PCR; TCRdb's copy keeps in-frame clones and lacks some. The sample lists more than 110,000 clones, 84% occurring once. What was sequenced was peripheral blood. The receptors come from a human donor in a cohort sampled during active COVID-19. Each CDR3 is given with its conserved first and last residue. A D gene is named only where the DNA matches it firmly. A row's size may be missing; if present it is once, few, many or a size class.

>NA|NA|TRBJ2-2|TRBV3-1/TRBV3-2
TGTGCCAGCAGCCTGACAGTGAAAAGAGTCACCGGGGAGCTGTTTTTT
CASSLTVKRVTGELFF
>NA|NA|TRBJ1-5|TRBV28
TGTGCCAGCAGTTTAAGGGGAGGGCAAACTCAGCCCCAGCATTTT
CASSLRGGQTQPQHF
>NA|TRBD1|TRBJ1-5|TRBV5-1
TGCGCCAGCAGCTTGGTGACAGGGAGCAATCAGCCCCAGCATTTT
CASSLVTGSNQPQHF
>NA|NA|TRBJ1-5|TRBV19
TGTGCCAGTAGTTTCCGGAATCAGCCCCAGCATTTT
CASSFRNQPQHF
>NA|NA|TRBJ1-3|TRBV19
TGTGCCAGTAGTAACTTACGGGGGAGCTCTGGAAACACCATATATTTT
CASSNLRGSSGNTIYF
>NA|TRBD2|TRBJ2-1|TRBV7-6
TGTGCCAGCAGCTCTAGCGGGAGGGCCAATGAGCAGTTCTTC
CASSSSGRANEQFF
>NA|NA|TRBJ2-5|TRBV7-2
TGTGCCAGCAGCCATTTAGCGAAGCCCCCACAAGAGACCCAGTACTTC
CASSHLAKPPQETQYF
>NA|NA|TRBJ2-3|TRBV7-9
TGTGCCAGCAGCTCGCGCCTACAGGGCCAAGGCACAGATACGCAGTATTTT
CASSSRLQGQGTDTQYF
>once|TRBD1|TRBJ1-2|TRBV19
TGTGCCAGTAGTCGTCCAGGGACAGACTATGGCTACACCTTC
CASSRPGTDYGYTF
>NA|NA|TRBJ1-1|TRBV5-1
TGCGCCAGCAGCCGGGACACAGAACGCATGAACACTGAAGCTTTCTTT
CASSRDTERMNTEAFF
>once|NA|TRBJ2-5|TRBV30
TGTGCCTGGAATAGAGGTTCCGAGACCCAGTACTTC
CAWNRGSETQYF
>NA|NA|TRBJ2-3|TRBV3-1/TRBV3-2
TGTGCCAGCAGCCAGGCCCCGGGAAGCGGAGATACGCAGTATTTT
CASSQAPGSGDTQYF
>NA|TRBD2|TRBJ2-5|TRBV7-8
TGTGCCAGCAGGCCCGGGACTAGCGGGATCGAGACCCAGTACTTC
CASRPGTSGIETQYF
>NA|TRBD1|TRBJ2-6|TRBV7-3
TGTGCCAGCAGCTTTCGGACAGGGCGGGAAGGGGCCAACGTCCTGACTTTC
CASSFRTGREGANVLTF
>NA|NA|TRBJ2-1|TRBV6-2/TRBV6-3
TGTGCCAGCAGTTACGGTGACAGGATCTACAATGAGCAGTTCTTC
CASSYGDRIYNEQFF
>NA|NA|TRBJ1-4|TRBV25-1
TGTGCCAGCAGTCCAGGGGTCAGGGGTAATGAAAAACTGTTTTTT
CASSPGVRGNEKLFF
>NA|NA|TRBJ1-5|TRBV27
TGTGCCAGCAGTAGACCACGGTGGGGCGAGTATCAGCCCCAGCATTTT
CASSRPRWGEYQPQHF
>NA|NA|TRBJ1-2|TRBV19
TGTGCCAGTAGTATGACAGGCCGGGAGGACTATGGCTACACCTTC
CASSMTGREDYGYTF
>few|NA|TRBJ2-1|TRBV4-1
TGCGCCAGCAGCCACCGGGCGGAAGGACTTGGCCATGAGCAGTTCTTC
CASSHRAEGLGHEQFF
>NA|TRBD1|TRBJ2-5|TRBV6-6
TGTGCCAGCAGTTGGCAGGGGGCCGAGACCCAGTACTTC
CASSWQGAETQYF
>NA|TRBD1|TRBJ1-5|TRBV10-3
TGTGCCATCAGTACTGGACAGGGTAATCAGCCCCAGCATTTT
CAISTGQGNQPQHF
>NA|NA|TRBJ2-1|TRBV5-8
TGTGCCAGCAGCCCGAGGAGGGTGGGGGAGCAGTTCTTC
CASSPRRVGEQFF
>NA|TRBD1|TRBJ1-5|TRBV6-5
TGTGCCAGCAGTTCAGGACAGGGGGGACAGCCCCAGCATTTT
CASSSGQGGQPQHF
>few|TRBD1|TRBJ1-2|TRBV3-1/TRBV3-2
TGTGCCAGCAGACAGGGGGCTGGCTATGGCTACACCTTC
CASRQGAGYGYTF
>NA|TRBD2|TRBJ2-1|TRBV19
TGTGCCAGTAGTGTAGATAGCGGGAGCTCCTACAATGAGCAGTTCTTC
CASSVDSGSSYNEQFF
>NA|NA|TRBJ2-3|TRBV9
TGTGCCAGCAGCGTCGAACTAGGAGTTAGAGATACGCAGTATTTT
CASSVELGVRDTQYF
>NA|NA|TRBJ2-3|TRBV18
TGTGCCAGCTCACCACTGGGGCGCACAGATACGCAGTATTTT
CASSPLGRTDTQYF
>NA|NA|TRBJ2-7|TRBV10-3
TGTGCCATCAGTGATAGTGCCGGTTCCTACGAGCAGTACTTC
CAISDSAGSYEQYF
>NA|TRBD1|TRBJ1-2|TRBV28
TGTGCCAGCCAATCGACAGGGCACTATGGCTACACCTTC
CASQSTGHYGYTF
>NA|NA|TRBJ1-1|TRBV11-3
TGTGCCAGCAGCTTTTTTCAGGGTGACACTGAAGCTTTCTTT
CASSFFQGDTEAFF
>NA|NA|TRBJ2-3|TRBV5-4
TGTGCCAGCAGCCCGCGGCAGGGAGGATTGACAGATACGCAGTATTTT
CASSPRQGGLTDTQYF
>NA|NA|TRBJ2-5|TRBV4-2
TGTGCCAGCAGCCAAGTTGAGGGGGTAGGAGAGACCCAGTACTTC
CASSQVEGVGETQYF
>once|NA|TRBJ2-1|TRBV4-1
TGCGCCAGCAGCCAGGGGCAGGGCCTAGGTTACAATGAGCAGTTCTTC
CASSQGQGLGYNEQFF
>NA|TRBD1|TRBJ2-5|TRBV29-1
TGCAGCGTTTCGGGGACAGGGACCATAAACTTGGAGACCCAGTACTTC
CSVSGTGTINLETQYF
>NA|TRBD1|TRBJ2-2|TRBV5-1
TGCGCCAGCAGCCGGCAGGGACAGCCGAACACCGGGGAGCTGTTTTTT
CASSRQGQPNTGELFF
>NA|TRBD1|TRBJ2-2|TRBV10-3
TGTGCCATCAGTCCGGGACAGGGGGCGACCGGGGAGCTGTTTTTT
CAISPGQGATGELFF
>few|TRBD1|TRBJ1-5|TRBV28
TGTGCCAGCAGTCCTTCGACAGGGGACCAGCCCCAGCATTTT
CASSPSTGDQPQHF
>NA|NA|TRBJ2-2|TRBV7-2
TGTGCCAGCAGCCCCAGAGGGCTAGCTAGTGTTGAGCTGTTTTTT
CASSPRGLASVELFF
>NA|TRBD2|TRBJ2-1|TRBV10-3
TGTGCCATCGGGGGGGGCTCCTACAATGAGCAGTTCTTC
CAIGGGSYNEQFF
>few|NA|TRBJ2-1|TRBV5-1
TGCGCCAGCAGCCTGGACAGCATGAGCTCCTACAATGAGCAGTTCTTC
CASSLDSMSSYNEQFF
>NA|NA|TRBJ2-1|TRBV5-4
TGTGCCAGCAGCTTTGCGAACGAGCAGTTCTTC
CASSFANEQFF
>once|TRBD1|TRBJ1-4|TRBV19
TGTGCCAGTACGACAGGGGAAAAACTGTTTTTT
CASTTGEKLFF
>NA|TRBD2|TRBJ2-5|TRBV14
TGTGCCAGCAGCCCGCGGGGGAGAGGCCAAGAGACCCAGTACTTC
CASSPRGRGQETQYF
>few|TRBD1|TRBJ2-1|TRBV18
TGTGCCAGCTCACCCGGGACAGGGGACGGAAATGAGCAGTTCTTC
CASSPGTGDGNEQFF
>NA|NA|TRBJ1-4|TRBV11-2
TGTGCCAGCAGCTTTGAGGTTAGGAGTGAAAAACTGTTTTTT
CASSFEVRSEKLFF